Below are 7 T cell receptor beta chains sequenced from a single sample in a study of blood T cell repertoires in COVID-19. Data came from immunoSEQ multiplex PCR; TCRdb stores just in-frame clones and leaves some out. The table shows approximately 230,000 clones, with approximately 84% occurring only once. The sequencing input was PBMCs or T cells enriched from blood (not recorded which). These receptors were taken from a middle-aged man who had recovered from COVID-19.

The chain uses TRBV27 and TRBJ1-5; a possible D gene is TRBD1 (6 bases). V was shortened by 1 base and J by 5 bases, with 12 bases between the two germline ends. Germline CDR1 reads MNHEY; CDR2 reads SMNVEV (reference sequence). The CDR3 sequence is 15 residues long. The CDR3 nucleotides read TGTGCCAGCAGTTTATTGGGGGCCGGCGATCAGCCCCAGCATTTT. Amino acid sequence: CASSLLGAGDQPQHF.

The chain couples TRBV20-1 to TRBJ1-2; TRBD1 might be the D (5 bases). Trimming stripped 3 bases from V and 6 bases from J, with 17 bases between. Germline lookup yields CDR1 DFQATT and CDR2 SNEGSKA (reference sequence). This CDR3 is built from 14 residues. The CDR3 DNA sequence: TGCAGTGCTAGTCATAGGACCCCCAGGGATGGCTACACCTTC. Translation: CSASHRTPRDGYTF.

The J gene is TRBJ2-4, the V gene TRBV7-5; TRBD1 was called by the table and not checked on the DNA. TRBV7-5 corresponds to a pseudogene. CDR3 length equals 16 residues. CDR3 sequence: CVRSLAKGEAKNIQYF. The CDR3 coding sequence is TGTGTCAGAAGCTTAGCAAAGGGGGAGGCCAAAAACATTCAGTACTTC.

The V and J genes are TRBV12-3 or TRBV12-4 and TRBJ1-1; perhaps TRBD1 as D (6 bases). Trimming removed 6 bases at V and 2 bases at J, with 10 bases between. This CDR3 is 13 amino acids long. Written as DNA, the CDR3 is TGTGCCAGCAGCCCCAGGGGAAACACTGAAGCTTTCTTT. This translates into CASSPRGNTEAFF.

This clone showed up just once. Other nucleotide sequences in the sample specify the same CDR3. CDR3 in amino acids: CASSVASGSTDTQYF. CDR3 in DNA: TGTGCCAGCAGCGTAGCTAGCGGGAGCACAGATACGCAGTATTTT. The chain links TRBV9 to TRBJ2-3; TRBD2 aligns across 8 bases. Germline assignment: CDR1 SGDLS and CDR2 YYNGEE. V dropped 0 bases and J dropped 0; count of bases not matched to a gene: 0. The CDR3 has 15 amino acids.

The CDR3 reads CSASTGANTEAFF. CDR3 DNA: TGCAGCGCATCGACAGGAGCGAACACTGAAGCTTTCTTT. The rearrangement joins TRBV29-1 to TRBJ1-1; D may be TRBD1 (6 bases). Deletions cut 7 bases from V and 1 base from J, with 13 bases between. The CDR3 has 13 amino acids. Germline-derived CDR1 and CDR2 are SQVTM and ANQGSEA.

This chain joins TRBV5-6 and TRBJ2-1, with TRBD2 matching 9 bases. There are 19 residues in the CDR3. V dropped 2 bases and J dropped 5; count of bases not matched to a gene: 17. CDR1 and CDR2 from the germline V gene are SGHDT and YYEEEE. CDR3 loop: CASSFERLAELMSNNEQFF. CDR3 bases: TGTGCCAGCAGCTTCGAACGACTAGCGGAGCTTATGTCTAACAATGAGCAGTTCTTC. Full variable domain (outside the CDR3, taken from reference TRBV5-6 and TRBJ2-1): DAGVTQSPTHLIKTRGQQVTLRCSPKSGHDTVSWYQQALGQGPQFIFQYYEEEERQRGNFPDRFSGHQFPNYSSELNVNALLLGDSALYLCASSFERLAELMSNNEQFFGPGTRLTVL.